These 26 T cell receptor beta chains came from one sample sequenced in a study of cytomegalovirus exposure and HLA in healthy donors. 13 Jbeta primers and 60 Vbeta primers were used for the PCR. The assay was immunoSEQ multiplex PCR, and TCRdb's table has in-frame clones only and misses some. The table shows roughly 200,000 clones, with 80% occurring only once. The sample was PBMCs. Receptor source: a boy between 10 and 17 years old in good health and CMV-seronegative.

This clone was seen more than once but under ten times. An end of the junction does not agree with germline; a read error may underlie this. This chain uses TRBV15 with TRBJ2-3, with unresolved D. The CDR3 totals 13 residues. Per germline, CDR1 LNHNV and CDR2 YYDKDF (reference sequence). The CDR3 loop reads CATSRDSRDTQYF. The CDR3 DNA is TGTGCCACCAGCAGAGATAGCAGAGATACGCAGTATTTT. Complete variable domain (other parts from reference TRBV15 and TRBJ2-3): DAMVIQNPRYQVTQFGKPVTLSCSQTLNHNVMYWYQQKSSQAPKLLFHYYDKDFNNEADTPDNFQSRRPNTSFCFLDIRSPGLGDTAMYLCATSRDSRDTQYFGPGTRLTVL.

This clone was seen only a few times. CDR3 sequence: CAWASGTSGFNEQFF. The CDR3 DNA is TGTGCCTGGGCCTCCGGGACTAGCGGGTTCAATGAGCAGTTCTTC. The chain employs TRBV30 and TRBJ2-1; the match to TRBD2 covers 12 bases. Per the germline V gene, CDR1 is GTSNPN and CDR2 is SVGIG (reference sequence). Unmatched junction bases numbered 8, after V lost 5 bases and J lost 6 bases. The CDR3 sequence is 15 residues long.

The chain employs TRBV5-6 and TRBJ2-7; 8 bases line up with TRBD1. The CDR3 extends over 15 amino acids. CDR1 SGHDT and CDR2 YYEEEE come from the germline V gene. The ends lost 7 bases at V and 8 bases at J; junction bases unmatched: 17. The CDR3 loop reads CASGLRQGAPGKQYF. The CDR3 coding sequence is TGTGCCAGCGGGCTGAGGCAGGGGGCCCCAGGCAAGCAGTACTTC.

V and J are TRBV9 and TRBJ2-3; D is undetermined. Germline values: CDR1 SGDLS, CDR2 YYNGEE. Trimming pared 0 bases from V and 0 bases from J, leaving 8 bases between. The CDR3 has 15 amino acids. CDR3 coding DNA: TGTGCCAGCAGCGTAGGAGGTTCTAGCACAGATACGCAGTATTTT. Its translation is CASSVGGSSTDTQYF.

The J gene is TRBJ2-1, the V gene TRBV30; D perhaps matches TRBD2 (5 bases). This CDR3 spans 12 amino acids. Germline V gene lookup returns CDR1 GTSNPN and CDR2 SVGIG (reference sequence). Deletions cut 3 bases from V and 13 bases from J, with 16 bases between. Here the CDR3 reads CAWRTGLDLQFF. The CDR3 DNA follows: TGTGCCTGGAGAACCGGACTCGACCTACAGTTCTTC.

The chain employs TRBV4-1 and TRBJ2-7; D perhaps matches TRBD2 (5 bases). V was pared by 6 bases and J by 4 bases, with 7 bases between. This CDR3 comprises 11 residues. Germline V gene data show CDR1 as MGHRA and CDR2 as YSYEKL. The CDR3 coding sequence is TGCGCCAGCAGTGGAGGATACGAGCAGTACTTC. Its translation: CASSGGYEQYF.

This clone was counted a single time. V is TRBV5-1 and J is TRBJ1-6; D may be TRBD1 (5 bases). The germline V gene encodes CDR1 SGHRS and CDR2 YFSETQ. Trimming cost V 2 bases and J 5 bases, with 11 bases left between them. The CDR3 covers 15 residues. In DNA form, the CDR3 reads TGCGCCAGCAGCTTATCAGGGTCAAATAATTCACCCCTCCACTTT. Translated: CASSLSGSNNSPLHF.

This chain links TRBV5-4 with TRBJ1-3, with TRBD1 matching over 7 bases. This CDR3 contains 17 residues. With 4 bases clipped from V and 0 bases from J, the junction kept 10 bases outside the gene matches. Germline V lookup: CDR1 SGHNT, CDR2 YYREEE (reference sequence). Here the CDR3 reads CASSLYWDSFSGNTIYF. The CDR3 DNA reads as TGTGCCAGCAGCCTGTACTGGGACAGTTTCTCTGGAAACACCATATATTTT.

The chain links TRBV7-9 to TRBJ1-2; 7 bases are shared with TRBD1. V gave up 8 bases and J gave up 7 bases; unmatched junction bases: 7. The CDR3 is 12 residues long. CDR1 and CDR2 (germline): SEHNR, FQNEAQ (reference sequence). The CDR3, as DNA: TGTGCCAGCTTAGGGGGCGCGGGTGGCTACACCTTC. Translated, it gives CASLGGAGGYTF.

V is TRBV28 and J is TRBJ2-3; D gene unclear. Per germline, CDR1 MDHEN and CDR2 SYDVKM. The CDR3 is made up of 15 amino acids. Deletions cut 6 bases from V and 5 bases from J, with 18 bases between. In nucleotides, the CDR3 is TGTGCCAGCAGCTCAAACCTAGTGCATGGAGATACGCAGTATTTT. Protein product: CASSSNLVHGDTQYF.

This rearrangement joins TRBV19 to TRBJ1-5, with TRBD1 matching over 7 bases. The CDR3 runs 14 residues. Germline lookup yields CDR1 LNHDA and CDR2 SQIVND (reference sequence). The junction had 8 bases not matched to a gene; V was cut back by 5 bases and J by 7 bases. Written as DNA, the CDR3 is TGTGCCAGTAGTCCGGGACAGATGGTACAGCCCCAGCATTTT. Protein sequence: CASSPGQMVQPQHF.

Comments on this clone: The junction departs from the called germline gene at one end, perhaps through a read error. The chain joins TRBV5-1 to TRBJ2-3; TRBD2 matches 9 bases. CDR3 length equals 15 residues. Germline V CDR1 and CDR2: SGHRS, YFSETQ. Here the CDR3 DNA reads TGCGCCAGCAGCTTGGTAGTAGCGGGGGAAGATACACAGTATTTT. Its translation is CASSLVVAGEDTQYF.

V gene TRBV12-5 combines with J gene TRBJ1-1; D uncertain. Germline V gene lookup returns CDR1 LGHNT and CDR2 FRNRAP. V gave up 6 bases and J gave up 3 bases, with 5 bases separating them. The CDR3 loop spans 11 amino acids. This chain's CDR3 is CASGRDTEAFF. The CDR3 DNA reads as TGTGCTAGTGGGAGGGACACTGAAGCTTTCTTT.

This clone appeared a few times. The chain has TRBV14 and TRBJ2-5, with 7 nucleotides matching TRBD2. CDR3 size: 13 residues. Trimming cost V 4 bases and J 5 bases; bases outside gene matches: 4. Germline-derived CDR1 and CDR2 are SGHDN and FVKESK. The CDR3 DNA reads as TGTGCCAGCAGCCGGACTAGAGGGGAGACCCAGTACTTC. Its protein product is CASSRTRGETQYF.

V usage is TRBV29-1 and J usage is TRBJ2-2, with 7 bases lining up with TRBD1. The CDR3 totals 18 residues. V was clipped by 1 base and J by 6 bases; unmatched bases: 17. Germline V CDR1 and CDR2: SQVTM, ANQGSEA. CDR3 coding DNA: TGCAGCGTTGAAGTTTTATTCTTAGACAGGGAAGGGCCCGGGGAGCTGTTTTTT. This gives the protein CSVEVLFLDREGPGELFF.

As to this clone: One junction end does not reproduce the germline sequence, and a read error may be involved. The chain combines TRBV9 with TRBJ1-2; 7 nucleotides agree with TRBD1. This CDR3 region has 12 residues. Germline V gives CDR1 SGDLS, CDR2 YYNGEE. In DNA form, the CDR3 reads TGTGTCAGCAGCGGCGACAGGGAGTCCTACACCTTC. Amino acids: CVSSGDRESYTF.

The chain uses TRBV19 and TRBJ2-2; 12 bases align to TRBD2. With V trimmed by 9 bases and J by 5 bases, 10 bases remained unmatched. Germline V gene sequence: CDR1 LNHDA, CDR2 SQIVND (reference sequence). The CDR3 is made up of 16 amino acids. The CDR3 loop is CASRFDTSGRTGELFF. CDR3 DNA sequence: TGTGCCAGCAGGTTTGATACTAGCGGGAGGACCGGGGAGCTGTTTTTT.

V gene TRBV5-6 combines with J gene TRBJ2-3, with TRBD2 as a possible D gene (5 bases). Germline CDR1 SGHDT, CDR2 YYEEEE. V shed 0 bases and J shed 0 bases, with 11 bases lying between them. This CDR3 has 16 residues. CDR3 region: CASSLVPGLSTDTQYF. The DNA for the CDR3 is TGTGCCAGCAGCTTGGTTCCCGGACTGAGCACAGATACGCAGTATTTT. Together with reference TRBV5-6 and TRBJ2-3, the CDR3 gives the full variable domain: DAGVTQSPTHLIKTRGQQVTLRCSPKSGHDTVSWYQQALGQGPQFIFQYYEEEERQRGNFPDRFSGHQFPNYSSELNVNALLLGDSALYLCASSLVPGLSTDTQYFGPGTRLTVL.

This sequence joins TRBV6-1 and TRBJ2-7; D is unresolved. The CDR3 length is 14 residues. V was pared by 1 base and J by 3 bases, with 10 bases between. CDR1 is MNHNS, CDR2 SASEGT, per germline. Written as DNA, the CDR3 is TGTGCCAGCAGTGAAGGTAACCGCGACTACGAGCAGTACTTC. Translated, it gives CASSEGNRDYEQYF.

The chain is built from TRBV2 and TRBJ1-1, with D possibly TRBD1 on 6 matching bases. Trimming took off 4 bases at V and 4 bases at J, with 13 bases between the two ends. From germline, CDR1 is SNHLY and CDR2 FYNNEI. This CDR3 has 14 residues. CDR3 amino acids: CASSGQGYSTEAFF. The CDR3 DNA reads TGTGCCAGCAGTGGTCAGGGGTACTCCACTGAAGCTTTCTTT.

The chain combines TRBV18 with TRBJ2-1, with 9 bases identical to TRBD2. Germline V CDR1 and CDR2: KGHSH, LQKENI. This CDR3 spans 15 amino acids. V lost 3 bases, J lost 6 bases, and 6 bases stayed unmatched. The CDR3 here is CASSPNSGSGNEQFF. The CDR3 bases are TGTGCCAGCTCACCTAATAGCGGGAGCGGCAATGAGCAGTTCTTC.

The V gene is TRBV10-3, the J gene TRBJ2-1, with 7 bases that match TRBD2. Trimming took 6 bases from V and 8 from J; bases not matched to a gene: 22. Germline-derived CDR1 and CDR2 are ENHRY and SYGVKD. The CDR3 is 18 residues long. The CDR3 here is CAIRDPETRTSYSDEQFF. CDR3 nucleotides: TGTGCCATCAGGGACCCTGAAACGCGGACTAGTTATTCGGATGAGCAGTTCTTC.

The CDR3 sequence is CASSPPDSRDGYTF. The CDR3 DNA reads TGTGCCAGCAGCCCCCCGGACAGTAGGGATGGCTACACCTTC. This sequence joins TRBV7-9 and TRBJ1-2; D may be TRBD1 (6 bases). The length of the CDR3 is 14 residues. V was shortened by 5 bases and J by 6 bases, with 16 bases between the two germline ends. Germline CDR1 SEHNR, CDR2 FQNEAQ (reference sequence). The complete variable domain, with remaining parts taken from reference TRBV7-9 and TRBJ1-2, reads DTGVSQNPRHKITKRGQNVTFRCDPISEHNRLYWYRQTLGQGPEFLTYFQNEAQLEKSRLLSDRFSAERPKGSFSTLEIQRTEQGDSAMYLCASSPPDSRDGYTFGSGTRLTVV.

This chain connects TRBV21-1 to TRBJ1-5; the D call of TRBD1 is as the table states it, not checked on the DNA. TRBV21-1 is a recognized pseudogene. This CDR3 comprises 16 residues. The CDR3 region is CASSPARTGDNQPQHF. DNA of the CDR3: TGTGCCAGCAGCCCGGCCCGGACAGGGGACAATCAGCCCCAGCATTTT.

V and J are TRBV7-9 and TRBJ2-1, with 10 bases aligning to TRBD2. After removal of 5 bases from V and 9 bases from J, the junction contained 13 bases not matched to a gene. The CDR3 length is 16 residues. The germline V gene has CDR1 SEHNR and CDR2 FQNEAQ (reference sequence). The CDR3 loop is CASSEWTSGSLGEQFF. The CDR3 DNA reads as TGTGCCAGCAGCGAATGGACTAGCGGAAGCCTGGGTGAGCAGTTCTTC.

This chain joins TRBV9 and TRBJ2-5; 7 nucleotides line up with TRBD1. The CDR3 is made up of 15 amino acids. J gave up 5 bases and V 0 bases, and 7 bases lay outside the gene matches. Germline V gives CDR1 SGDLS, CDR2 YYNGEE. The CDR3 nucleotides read TGTGCCAGCAGCGTAGCAGGGGGTGGTGGGGAGACCCAGTACTTC. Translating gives CASSVAGGGGETQYF.